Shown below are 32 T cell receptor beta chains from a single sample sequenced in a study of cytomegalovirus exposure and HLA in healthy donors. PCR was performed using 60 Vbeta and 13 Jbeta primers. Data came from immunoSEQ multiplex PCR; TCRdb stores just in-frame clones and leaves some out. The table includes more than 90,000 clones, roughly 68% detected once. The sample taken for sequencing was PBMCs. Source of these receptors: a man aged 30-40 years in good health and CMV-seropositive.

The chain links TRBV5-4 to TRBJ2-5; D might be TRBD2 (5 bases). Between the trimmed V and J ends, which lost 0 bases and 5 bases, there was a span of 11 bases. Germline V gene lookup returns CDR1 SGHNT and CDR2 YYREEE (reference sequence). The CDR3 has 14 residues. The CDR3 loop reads CASSLEDFGETQYF. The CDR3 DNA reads TGTGCCAGCAGCTTGGAGGACTTCGGGGAGACCCAGTACTTC.

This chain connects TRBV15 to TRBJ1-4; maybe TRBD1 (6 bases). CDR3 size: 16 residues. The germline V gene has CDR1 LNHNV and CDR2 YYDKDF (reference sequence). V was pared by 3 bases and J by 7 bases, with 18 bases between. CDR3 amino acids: CATSSPGTNQGEKLFF. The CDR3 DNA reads TGTGCCACCAGCAGTCCCGGGACAAACCAGGGTGAAAAACTGTTTTTT.

The chain's CDR3 is CASSLQFQDTQYF. CDR3 bases: TGTGCCAGCAGCTTGCAATTCCAAGATACGCAGTATTTT. The rearrangement links TRBV5-5 to TRBJ2-3; no firm D call. CDR1 SGHKS and CDR2 YYEKEE come from the germline V gene (reference sequence). V was clipped by 1 base and J by 5 bases, with 8 bases between them. This CDR3 contains 13 residues.

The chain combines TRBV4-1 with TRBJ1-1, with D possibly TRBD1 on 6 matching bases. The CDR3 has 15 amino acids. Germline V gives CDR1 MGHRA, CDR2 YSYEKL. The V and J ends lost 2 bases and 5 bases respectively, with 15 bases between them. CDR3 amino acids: CASSQFPGAGTEAFF. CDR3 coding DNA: TGCGCCAGCAGCCAATTCCCAGGGGCTGGGACTGAAGCTTTCTTT.

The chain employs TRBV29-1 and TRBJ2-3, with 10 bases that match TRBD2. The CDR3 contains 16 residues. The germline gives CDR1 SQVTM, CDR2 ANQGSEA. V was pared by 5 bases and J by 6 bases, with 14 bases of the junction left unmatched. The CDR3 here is CSVLAGGFSAGDTQYF. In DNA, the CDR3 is TGCAGCGTTTTAGCGGGAGGTTTCTCAGCCGGGGATACGCAGTATTTT.

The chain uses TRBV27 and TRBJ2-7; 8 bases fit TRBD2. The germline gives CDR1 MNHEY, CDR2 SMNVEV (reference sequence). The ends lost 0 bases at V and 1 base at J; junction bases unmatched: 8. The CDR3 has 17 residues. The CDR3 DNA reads TGTGCCAGCAGTTTATCCGGTTGGCGGGGGGAATCCTACGAGCAGTACTTC. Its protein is CASSLSGWRGESYEQYF.

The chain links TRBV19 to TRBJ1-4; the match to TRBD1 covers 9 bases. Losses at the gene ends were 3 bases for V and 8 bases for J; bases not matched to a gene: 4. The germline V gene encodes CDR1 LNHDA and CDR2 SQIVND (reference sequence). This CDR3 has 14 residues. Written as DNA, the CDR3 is TGTGCCAGTAGTATCAACAGGGGGCGAGAAAAACTGTTTTTT. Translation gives CASSINRGREKLFF.

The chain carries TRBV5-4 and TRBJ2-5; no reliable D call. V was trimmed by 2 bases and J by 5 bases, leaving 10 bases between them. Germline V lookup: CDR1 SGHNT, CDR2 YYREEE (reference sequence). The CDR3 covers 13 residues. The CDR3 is CASSFGLSETQYF. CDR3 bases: TGTGCCAGCAGCTTTGGGCTTTCGGAGACCCAGTACTTC.

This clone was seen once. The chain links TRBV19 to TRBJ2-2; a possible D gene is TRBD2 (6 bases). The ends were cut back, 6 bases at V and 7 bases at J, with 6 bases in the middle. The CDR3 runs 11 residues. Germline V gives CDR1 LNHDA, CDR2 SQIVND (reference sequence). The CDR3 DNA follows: TGTGCCAGTAGGGGGGGCGGGGAGCTGTTTTTT. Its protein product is CASRGGGELFF.

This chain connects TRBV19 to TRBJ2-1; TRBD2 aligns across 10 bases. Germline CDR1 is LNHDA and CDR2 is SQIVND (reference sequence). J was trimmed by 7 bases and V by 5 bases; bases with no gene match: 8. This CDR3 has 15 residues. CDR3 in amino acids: CASSLGLAAVNEQFF. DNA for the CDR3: TGTGCCAGTAGTTTAGGACTAGCGGCGGTGAATGAGCAGTTCTTC.

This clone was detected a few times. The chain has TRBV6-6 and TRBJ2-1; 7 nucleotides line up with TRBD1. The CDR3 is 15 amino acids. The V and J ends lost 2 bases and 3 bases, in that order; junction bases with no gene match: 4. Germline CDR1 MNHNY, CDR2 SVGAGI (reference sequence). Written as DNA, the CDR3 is TGTGCCAGCAGTTACGAGGCAGGGGGCTACAATGAGCAGTTCTTC. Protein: CASSYEAGGYNEQFF.

CDR3 sequence reads: CASSPKRTGFNQPQHF. CDR3 sequence (DNA): TGTGCCAGCAGCCCCAAGCGAACGGGATTCAATCAGCCCCAGCATTTT. The chain joins TRBV27 to TRBJ1-5; D is undetermined. The ends were cut back, 6 bases at V and 3 bases at J, with 18 bases in the middle. The germline V gene encodes CDR1 MNHEY and CDR2 SMNVEV (reference sequence). CDR3 size: 16 residues.

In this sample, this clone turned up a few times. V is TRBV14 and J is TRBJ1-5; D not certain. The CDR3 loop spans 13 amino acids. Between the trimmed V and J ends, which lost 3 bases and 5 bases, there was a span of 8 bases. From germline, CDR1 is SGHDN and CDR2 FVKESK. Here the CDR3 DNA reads TGTGCCAGCAGCCAGGGCTTCGATCAGCCCCAGCATTTT. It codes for CASSQGFDQPQHF. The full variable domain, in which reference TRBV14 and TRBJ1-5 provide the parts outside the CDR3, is EAGVTQFPSHSVIEKGQTVTLRCDPISGHDNLYWYRRVMGKEIKFLLHFVKESKQDESGMPNNRFLAERTGGTYSTLKVQPAELEDSGVYFCASSQGFDQPQHFGDGTRLSIL.

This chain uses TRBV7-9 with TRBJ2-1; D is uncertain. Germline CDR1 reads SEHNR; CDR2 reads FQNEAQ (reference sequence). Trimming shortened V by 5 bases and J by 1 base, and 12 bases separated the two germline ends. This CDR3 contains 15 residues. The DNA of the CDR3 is TGTGCCAGCAGCAGAACTGTCCAATCCTACAATGAGCAGTTCTTC. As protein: CASSRTVQSYNEQFF.

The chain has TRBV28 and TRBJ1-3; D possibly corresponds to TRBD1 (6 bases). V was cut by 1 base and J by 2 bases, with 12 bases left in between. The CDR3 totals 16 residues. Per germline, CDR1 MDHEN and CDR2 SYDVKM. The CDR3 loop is CASSLSWGLTGNTIYF. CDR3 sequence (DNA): TGTGCCAGCAGTTTATCGTGGGGGCTCACTGGAAACACCATATATTTT.

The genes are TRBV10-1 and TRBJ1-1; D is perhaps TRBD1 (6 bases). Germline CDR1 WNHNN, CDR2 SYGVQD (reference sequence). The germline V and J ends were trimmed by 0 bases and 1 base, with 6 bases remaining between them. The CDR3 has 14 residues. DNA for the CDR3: TGCGCCAGCAGTGAGTCGGGGGCGAACACTGAAGCTTTCTTT. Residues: CASSESGANTEAFF.

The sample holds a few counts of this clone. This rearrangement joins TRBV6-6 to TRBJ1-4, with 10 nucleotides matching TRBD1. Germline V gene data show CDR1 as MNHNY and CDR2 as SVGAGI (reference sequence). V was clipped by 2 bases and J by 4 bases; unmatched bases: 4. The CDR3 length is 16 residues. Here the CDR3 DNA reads TGTGCCAGCAGTTACGACAGGGGGCTGATTAATGAAAAACTGTTTTTT. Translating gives CASSYDRGLINEKLFF.

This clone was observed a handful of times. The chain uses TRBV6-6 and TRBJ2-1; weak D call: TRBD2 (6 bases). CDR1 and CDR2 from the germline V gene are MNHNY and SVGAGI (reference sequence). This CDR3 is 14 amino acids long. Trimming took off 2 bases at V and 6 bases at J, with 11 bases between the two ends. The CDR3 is CASSYPGEGNEQFF. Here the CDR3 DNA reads TGTGCCAGCAGTTACCCGGGAGAGGGCAATGAGCAGTTCTTC.

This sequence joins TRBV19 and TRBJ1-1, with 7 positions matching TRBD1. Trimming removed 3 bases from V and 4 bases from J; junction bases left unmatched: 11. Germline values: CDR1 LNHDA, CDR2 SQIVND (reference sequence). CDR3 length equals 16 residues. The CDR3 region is CASSMGQGEARTEAFF. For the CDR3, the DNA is TGTGCCAGTAGTATGGGTCAGGGGGAAGCCCGCACTGAAGCTTTCTTT.

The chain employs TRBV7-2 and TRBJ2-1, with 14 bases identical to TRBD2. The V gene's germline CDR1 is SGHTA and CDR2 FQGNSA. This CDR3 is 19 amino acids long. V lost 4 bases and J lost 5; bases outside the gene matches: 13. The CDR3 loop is CASSSRGTSGSFPHNEQFF. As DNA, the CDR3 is TGTGCCAGCAGCTCGAGAGGGACTAGCGGGAGTTTTCCACACAATGAGCAGTTCTTC.

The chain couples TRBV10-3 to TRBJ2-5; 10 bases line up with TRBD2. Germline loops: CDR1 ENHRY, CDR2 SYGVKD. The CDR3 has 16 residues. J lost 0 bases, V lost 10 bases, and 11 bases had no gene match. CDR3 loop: CATATPGLADQETQYF. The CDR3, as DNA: TGTGCCACTGCCACCCCCGGACTAGCGGACCAAGAGACCCAGTACTTC.

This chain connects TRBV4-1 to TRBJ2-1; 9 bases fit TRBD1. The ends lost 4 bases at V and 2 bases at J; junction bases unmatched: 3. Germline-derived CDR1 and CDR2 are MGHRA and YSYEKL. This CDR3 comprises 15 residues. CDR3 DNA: TGCGCCAGCAGCCCGGGACAGGGCGCCTACAATGAGCAGTTCTTC. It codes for CASSPGQGAYNEQFF.

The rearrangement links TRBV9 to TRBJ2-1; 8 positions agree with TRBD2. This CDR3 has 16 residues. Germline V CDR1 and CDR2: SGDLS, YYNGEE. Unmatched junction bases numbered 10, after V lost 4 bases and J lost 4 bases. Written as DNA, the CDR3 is TGTGCCAGCAGCCCCCCGGGGACTAGTGCTTACAATGAGCAGTTCTTC. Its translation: CASSPPGTSAYNEQFF.

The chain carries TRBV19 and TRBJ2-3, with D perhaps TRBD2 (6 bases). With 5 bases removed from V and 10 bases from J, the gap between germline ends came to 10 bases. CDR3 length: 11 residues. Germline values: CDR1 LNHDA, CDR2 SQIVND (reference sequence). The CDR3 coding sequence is TGTGCCAGTAGTTCCCGGGACTCGCAGTATTTT. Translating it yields CASSSRDSQYF.

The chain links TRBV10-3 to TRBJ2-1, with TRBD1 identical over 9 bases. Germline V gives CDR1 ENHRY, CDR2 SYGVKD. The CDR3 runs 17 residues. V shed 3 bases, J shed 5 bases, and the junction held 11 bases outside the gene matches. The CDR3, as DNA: TGTGCCATCAGTGAACCCCCCCGACAGGGGGGAAACAATGAGCAGTTCTTC. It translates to CAISEPPRQGGNNEQFF.

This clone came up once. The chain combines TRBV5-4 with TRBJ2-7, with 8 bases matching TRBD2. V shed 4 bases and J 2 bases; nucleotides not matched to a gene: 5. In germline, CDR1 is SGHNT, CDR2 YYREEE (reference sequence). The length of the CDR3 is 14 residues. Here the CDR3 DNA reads TGTGCCAGCAGCCGGGGGGGGGCCGCCTACGAGCAGTACGTC. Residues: CASSRGGAAYEQYV.

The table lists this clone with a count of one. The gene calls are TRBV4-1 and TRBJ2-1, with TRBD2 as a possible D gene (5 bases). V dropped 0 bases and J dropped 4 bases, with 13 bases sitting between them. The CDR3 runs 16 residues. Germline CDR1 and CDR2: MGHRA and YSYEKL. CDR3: CASSQEEGTRYNEQFF. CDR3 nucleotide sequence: TGCGCCAGCAGCCAAGAAGAGGGAACGCGTTACAATGAGCAGTTCTTC.

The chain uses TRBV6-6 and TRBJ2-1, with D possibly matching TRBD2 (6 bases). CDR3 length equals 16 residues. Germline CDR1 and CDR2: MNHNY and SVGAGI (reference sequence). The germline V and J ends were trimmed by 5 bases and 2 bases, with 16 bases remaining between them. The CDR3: CASSPPGRTTYNEQFF. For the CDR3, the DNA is TGTGCCAGCAGTCCCCCAGGGCGGACTACCTACAATGAGCAGTTCTTC.

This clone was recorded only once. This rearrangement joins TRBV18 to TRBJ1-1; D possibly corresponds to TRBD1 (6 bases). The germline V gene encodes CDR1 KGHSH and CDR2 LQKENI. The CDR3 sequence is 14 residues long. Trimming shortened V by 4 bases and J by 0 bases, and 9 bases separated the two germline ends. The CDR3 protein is CASSLGHMNTEAFF. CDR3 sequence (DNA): TGTGCCAGCTCACTGGGACACATGAACACTGAAGCTTTCTTT.

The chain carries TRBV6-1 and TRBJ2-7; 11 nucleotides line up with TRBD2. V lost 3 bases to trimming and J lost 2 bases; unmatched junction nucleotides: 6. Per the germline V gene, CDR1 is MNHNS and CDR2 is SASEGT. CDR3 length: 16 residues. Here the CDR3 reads CASSEVSGGVAYEQYF. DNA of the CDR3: TGTGCCAGCAGTGAGGTTAGCGGGGGGGTAGCCTACGAGCAGTACTTC.

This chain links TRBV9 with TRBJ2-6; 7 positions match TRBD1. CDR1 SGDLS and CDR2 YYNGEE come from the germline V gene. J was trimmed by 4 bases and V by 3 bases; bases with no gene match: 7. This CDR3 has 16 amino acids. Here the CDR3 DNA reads TGTGCCAGCAGCGGCACGACAGGGACAGGGGCCAACGTCCTGACTTTC. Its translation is CASSGTTGTGANVLTF.

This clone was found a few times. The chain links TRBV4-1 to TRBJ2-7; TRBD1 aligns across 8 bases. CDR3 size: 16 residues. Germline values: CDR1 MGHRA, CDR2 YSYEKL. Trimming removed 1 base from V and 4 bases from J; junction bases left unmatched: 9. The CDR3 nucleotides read TGCGCCAGCAGCCAAGCCGGACAGGGTGGAGGGTACGAGCAGTACTTC. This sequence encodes CASSQAGQGGGYEQYF.